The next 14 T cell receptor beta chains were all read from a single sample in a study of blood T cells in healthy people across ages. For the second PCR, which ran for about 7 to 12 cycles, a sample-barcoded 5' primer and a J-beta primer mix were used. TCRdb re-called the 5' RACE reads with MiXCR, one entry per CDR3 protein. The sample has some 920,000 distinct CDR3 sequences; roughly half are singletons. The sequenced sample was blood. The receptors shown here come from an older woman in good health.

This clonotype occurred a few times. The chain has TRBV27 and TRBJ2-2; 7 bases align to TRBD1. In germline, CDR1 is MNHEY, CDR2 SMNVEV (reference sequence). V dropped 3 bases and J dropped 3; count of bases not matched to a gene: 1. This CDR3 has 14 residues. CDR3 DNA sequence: TGTGCCAGCAGTTTCACAGGGGACACCGGGGAGCTGTTTTTT. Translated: CASSFTGDTGELFF.

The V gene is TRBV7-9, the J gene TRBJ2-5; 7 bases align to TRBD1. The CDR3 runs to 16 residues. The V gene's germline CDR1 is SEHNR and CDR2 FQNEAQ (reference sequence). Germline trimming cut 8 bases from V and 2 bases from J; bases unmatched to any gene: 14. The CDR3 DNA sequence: TGTGCCAGCGGCACACCCACCCGGGACAGTCAAGAGACCCAGTACTTC. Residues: CASGTPTRDSQETQYF.

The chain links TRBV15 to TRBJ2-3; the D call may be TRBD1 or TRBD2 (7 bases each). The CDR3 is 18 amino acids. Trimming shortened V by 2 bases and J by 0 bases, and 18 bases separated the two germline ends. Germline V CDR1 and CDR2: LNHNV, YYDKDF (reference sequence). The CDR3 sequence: CATSRTNRQGGSTDTQYF. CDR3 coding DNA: TGTGCCACCAGCAGAACCAATCGACAGGGAGGGAGCACAGATACGCAGTATTTT.

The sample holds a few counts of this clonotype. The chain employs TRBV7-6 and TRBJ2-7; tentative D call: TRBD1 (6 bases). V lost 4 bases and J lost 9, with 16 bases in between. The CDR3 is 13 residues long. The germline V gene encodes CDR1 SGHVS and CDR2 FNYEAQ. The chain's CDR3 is CASSSYRVEVQYF. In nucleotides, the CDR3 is TGTGCCAGCAGCTCGTACAGGGTGGAGGTGCAGTACTTC.

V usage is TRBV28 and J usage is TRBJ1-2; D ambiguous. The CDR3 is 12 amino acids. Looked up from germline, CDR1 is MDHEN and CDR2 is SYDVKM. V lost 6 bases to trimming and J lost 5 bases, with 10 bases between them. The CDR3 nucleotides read TGTGCCAGCAGGACAAACGATTATGGCTACACCTTC. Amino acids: CASRTNDYGYTF.

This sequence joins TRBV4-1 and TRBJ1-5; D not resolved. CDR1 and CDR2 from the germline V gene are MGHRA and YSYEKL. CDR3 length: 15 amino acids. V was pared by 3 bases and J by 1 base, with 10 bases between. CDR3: CASSQSWTSNQPQHF. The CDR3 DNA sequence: TGCGCCAGCAGCCAGAGTTGGACGAGCAATCAGCCCCAGCATTTT.

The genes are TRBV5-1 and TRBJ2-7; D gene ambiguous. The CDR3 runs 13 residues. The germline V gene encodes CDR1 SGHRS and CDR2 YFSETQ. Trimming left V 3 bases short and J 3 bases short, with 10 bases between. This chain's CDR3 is CASSYSGHYEQYF. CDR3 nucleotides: TGCGCCAGCAGCTATTCAGGCCACTACGAGCAGTACTTC.

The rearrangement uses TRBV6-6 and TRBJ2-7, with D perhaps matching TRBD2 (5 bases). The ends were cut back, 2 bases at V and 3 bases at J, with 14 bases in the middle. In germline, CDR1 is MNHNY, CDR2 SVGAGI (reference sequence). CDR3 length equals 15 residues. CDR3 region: CASSYGLGMVYEQYF. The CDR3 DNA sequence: TGTGCCAGCAGTTACGGTCTCGGGATGGTCTACGAGCAGTACTTC.

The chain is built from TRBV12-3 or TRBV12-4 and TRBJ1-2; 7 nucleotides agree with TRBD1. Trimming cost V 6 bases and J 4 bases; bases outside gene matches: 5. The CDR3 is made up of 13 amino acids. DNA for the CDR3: TGTGCCAGCAGCCGACAGGGAACCTATGGCTACACCTTC. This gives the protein CASSRQGTYGYTF.

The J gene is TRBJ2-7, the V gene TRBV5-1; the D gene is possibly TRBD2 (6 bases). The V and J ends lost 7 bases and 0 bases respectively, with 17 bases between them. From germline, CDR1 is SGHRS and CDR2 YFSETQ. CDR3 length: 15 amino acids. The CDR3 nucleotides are TGCGCCAGCGGGGGGTCAGCGACAAGCTCCTACGAGCAGTACTTC. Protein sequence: CASGGSATSSYEQYF.

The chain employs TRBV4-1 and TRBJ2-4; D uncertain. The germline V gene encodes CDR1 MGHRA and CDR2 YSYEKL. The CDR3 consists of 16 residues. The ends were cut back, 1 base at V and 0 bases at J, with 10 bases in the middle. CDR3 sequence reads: CASSQGSPVAKNIQYF. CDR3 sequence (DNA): TGCGCCAGCAGCCAAGGTAGCCCGGTAGCCAAAAACATTCAGTACTTC.

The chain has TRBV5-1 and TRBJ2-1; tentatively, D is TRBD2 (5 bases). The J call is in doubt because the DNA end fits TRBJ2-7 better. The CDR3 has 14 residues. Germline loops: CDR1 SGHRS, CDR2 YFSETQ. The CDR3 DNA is TGCGCCAGCAGCTTCCCTGAGGGCTACAATGAGCAGTACTTC. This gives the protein CASSFPEGYNEQYF.

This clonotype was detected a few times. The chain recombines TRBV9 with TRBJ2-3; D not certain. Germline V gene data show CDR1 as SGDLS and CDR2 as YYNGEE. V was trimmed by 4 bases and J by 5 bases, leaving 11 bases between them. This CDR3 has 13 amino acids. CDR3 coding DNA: TGTGCCAGCAGCCAGCGTACTGAAGATACGCAGTATTTT. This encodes CASSQRTEDTQYF.

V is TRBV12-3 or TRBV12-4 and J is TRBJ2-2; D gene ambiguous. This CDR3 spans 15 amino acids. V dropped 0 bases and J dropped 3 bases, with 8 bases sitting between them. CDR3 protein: CASSLAPEHTGELFF. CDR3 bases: TGTGCCAGCAGTTTAGCGCCTGAGCACACCGGGGAGCTGTTTTTT.